Listed here is a single TCR beta chain. The CDR3 runs to 17 residues. Germline CDR1 and CDR2: KGHSH and LQKENI. V was clipped by 1 base and J by 0 bases; unmatched bases: 2. This specimen comes from a study of blood T cell repertoires in COVID-19. Produced via immunoSEQ multiplex PCR; TCRdb's table is partial and in-frame only. The table shows some 49,000 clones, with around 82% occurring only once. The chain carries TRBV18 and TRBJ1-6, with 8 nucleotides matching TRBD1. The sample taken for sequencing was peripheral blood. This TCR came from a woman in her sixties with acute or convalescent COVID-19. CDR3 in DNA: TGTGCCAGCTCACCACGTGACAGGGGCTCCTATAATTCACCCCTCCACTTT. Its protein is CASSPRDRGSYNSPLHF.